The 6 T cell receptor beta chains below were found in one sample sequenced in a study of shared clonotypes between healthy human individuals. The table came from immunoSEQ multiplex PCR; TCRdb's copy has only in-frame clones and leaves some out. Of some 2,100,000 clones in the sample, under 97% are singletons; the top ten hold roughly 0.13%. Specimen: naive CD4+ T cells sorted from blood. Subset in this sample: CD45RA+ positively selected. These receptors were collected from a man in his late teens or twenties in good health.

Of note for this clone: Other DNA sequences within the sample encode an identical CDR3. The chain carries TRBV7-9 and TRBJ1-1; 11 bases fit TRBD1. With 5 bases clipped from V and 0 bases from J, the junction kept 2 bases outside the gene matches. This CDR3 has 15 residues. Germline CDR1 is SEHNR and CDR2 is FQNEAQ (reference sequence). The CDR3 loop is CASSLGQGVNTEAFF. In DNA form, the CDR3 reads TGTGCCAGCAGCCTGGGACAGGGGGTGAACACTGAAGCTTTCTTT.

The chain employs TRBV7-8 and TRBJ1-5, with D possibly TRBD1 on 5 matching bases. V lost 4 bases and J lost 9, with 13 bases in between. The length of the CDR3 is 13 residues. CDR1 SGHVS and CDR2 FQNEAQ come from the germline V gene. CDR3 DNA: TGTGCCAGCAGCTGGGGGTATGAGTGGCCCCAGCATTTT. Protein product: CASSWGYEWPQHF.

The chain employs TRBV11-2 and TRBJ1-1; 7 bases map to TRBD1. The ends lost 5 bases at V and 4 bases at J; junction bases unmatched: 10. This CDR3 is built from 15 residues. CDR1 SGHAT and CDR2 FQNNGV come from the germline V gene. CDR3 nucleotide sequence: TGTGCCAGCAGCATCGAAGGGGGCGCGGGCACTGAAGCTTTCTTT. Amino acid sequence: CASSIEGGAGTEAFF.

The rearrangement joins TRBV5-1 to TRBJ2-7; no clear D. The V end lost 1 base, the J end lost 5 bases, and 13 bases lay between the germline ends. CDR3 length: 14 amino acids. Germline V gives CDR1 SGHRS, CDR2 YFSETQ. CDR3 loop: CASSLSVIGNEQYF. CDR3 DNA sequence: TGCGCCAGCAGCTTGAGCGTCATTGGGAACGAGCAGTACTTC.

The genes are TRBV6-1 and TRBJ2-2, with 9 bases lining up with TRBD1. After removal of 3 bases from V and 4 bases from J, the junction contained 15 bases not matched to a gene. Germline V lookup: CDR1 MNHNS, CDR2 SASEGT. CDR3 size: 19 residues. For the CDR3, the DNA is TGTGCCAGCAGTGAGGGTCCCCGGTGGAGACAGGGGGGCACCGGGGAGCTGTTTTTT. Translation gives CASSEGPRWRQGGTGELFF.

To note about this clone: Within the sample, other DNA sequences also encode this same CDR3. V and J are TRBV6-5 and TRBJ2-3, with TRBD2 as a possible D gene (5 bases). Between the trimmed V and J ends, which lost 5 bases and 6 bases, there was a span of 12 bases. CDR3 length: 13 amino acids. CDR1 and CDR2 (germline): MNHEY, SVGAGI. In DNA, the CDR3 is TGTGCCAGCAGTCGGCTAGCTTCGGATACGCAGTATTTT. Translated, it gives CASSRLASDTQYF.